This TCR beta chain was captured in a study of T-cell reconstitution after alpha-beta-depleted transplantation in children. The study's findings and limits: Several hundred rapidly expanded clones from non-depleted graft cells reportedly supplied alpha-beta T cells about two months post-transplant. It was surviving recipient T cells and thymic progenitors that gave some patients high TCRbeta diversity at day 60. At one year after transplant, newly produced T cells mostly accounted for T-cell counts and diversity.

V dropped 5 bases and J dropped 2; count of bases not matched to a gene: 8. The CDR3 sequence is 16 residues long. Germline-derived CDR1 and CDR2 are MDHEN and SYDVKM. Ten or more counts support this clonotype. Its antigen is not known. During its preparation, the TCRbeta library received unique molecular identifiers. TCRdb itself ran the PCR reads through MiXCR, one entry per CDR3 protein. In the table there are a few hundred thousand distinct CDR3 sequences, 13% of which are singletons. This chain links TRBV28 with TRBJ2-3; 9 bases align to TRBD2. The TCR comes from a male patient younger than 18 who had a stem cell transplant for acute myeloid leukemia, so the T cells may come from the graft donor. The source was PBMCs, mostly from graft donor cells, collected 360 days after TCRalphabeta/CD19-depleted stem cell transplant. The CDR3: CASSGSSGVYTDTQYF. CDR3 DNA: TGTGCCAGCAGTGGGTCTAGCGGGGTGTACACAGATACGCAGTATTTT.